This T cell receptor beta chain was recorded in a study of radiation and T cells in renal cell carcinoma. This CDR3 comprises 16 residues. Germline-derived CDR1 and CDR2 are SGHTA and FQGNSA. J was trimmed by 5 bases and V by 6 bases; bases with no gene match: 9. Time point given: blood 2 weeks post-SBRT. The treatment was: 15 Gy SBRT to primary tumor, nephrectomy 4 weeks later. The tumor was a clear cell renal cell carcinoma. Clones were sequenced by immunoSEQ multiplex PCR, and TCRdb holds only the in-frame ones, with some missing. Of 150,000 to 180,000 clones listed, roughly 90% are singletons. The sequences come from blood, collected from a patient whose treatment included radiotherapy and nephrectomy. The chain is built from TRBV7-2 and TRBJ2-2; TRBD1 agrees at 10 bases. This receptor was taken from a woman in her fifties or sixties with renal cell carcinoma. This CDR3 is CASRSDRGRVTGELFF. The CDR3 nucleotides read TGTGCCAGCAGGTCCGACAGGGGGCGGGTAACCGGGGAGCTGTTTTTT.